Sequencing of this T cell receptor (beta chain) was carried out in a study of ipilimumab plus nivolumab after autologous stem cell transplantation. Only in-frame clones appear in the TCRdb table, and some are missing; sequencing was by immunoSEQ multiplex PCR. The sample includes fewer than 25,000 clones, around 81% of them seen just once. Checkpoint therapy with ipilimumab 1 mg/kg began 14 to 28 days after transplant. Trimming took 1 base from V and 4 from J, leaving 5 bases between them. The germline V gene encodes CDR1 SGHNT and CDR2 YYREEE (reference sequence). The CDR3 sequence is 13 residues long.

The V and J genes are TRBV5-4 and TRBJ1-4; D call uncertain. Sequenced here: PBMCs, sampled in a trial of ipilimumab plus nivolumab as post-transplant consolidation. The TCR sequence derives from a male donor with diffuse large B-cell lymphoma. The CDR3 DNA reads as TGTGCCAGCAGCTTGTTTAATAATGAAAAACTGTTTTTT. This encodes CASSLFNNEKLFF. Combining the CDR3 with reference TRBV5-4 and TRBJ1-4 gives the whole variable domain ETGVTQSPTHLIKTRGQQVTLRCSSQSGHNTVSWYQQALGQGPQFIFQYYREEENGRGNFPPRFSGLQFPNYSSELNVNALELDDSALYLCASSLFNNEKLFFGSGTQLSVL.